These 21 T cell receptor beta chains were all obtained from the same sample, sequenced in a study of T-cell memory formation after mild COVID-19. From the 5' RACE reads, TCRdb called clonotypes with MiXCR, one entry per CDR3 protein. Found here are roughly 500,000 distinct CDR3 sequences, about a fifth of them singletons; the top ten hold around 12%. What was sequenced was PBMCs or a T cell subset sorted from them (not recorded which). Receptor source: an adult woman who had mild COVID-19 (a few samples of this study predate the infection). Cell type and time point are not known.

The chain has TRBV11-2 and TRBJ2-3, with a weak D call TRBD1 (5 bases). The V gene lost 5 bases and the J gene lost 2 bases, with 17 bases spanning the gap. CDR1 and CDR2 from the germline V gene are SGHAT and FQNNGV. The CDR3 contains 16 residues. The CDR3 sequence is CASSARQSLVTDTQYF. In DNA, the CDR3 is TGTGCCAGCAGCGCGAGACAGTCCTTAGTCACAGATACGCAGTATTTT. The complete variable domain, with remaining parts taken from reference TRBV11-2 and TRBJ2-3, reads EAGVAQSPRYKIIEKRQSVAFWCNPISGHATLYWYQQILGQGPKLLIQFQNNGVVDDSQLPKDRFSAERLKGVDSTLKIQPAKLEDSAVYLCASSARQSLVTDTQYFGPGTRLTVL.

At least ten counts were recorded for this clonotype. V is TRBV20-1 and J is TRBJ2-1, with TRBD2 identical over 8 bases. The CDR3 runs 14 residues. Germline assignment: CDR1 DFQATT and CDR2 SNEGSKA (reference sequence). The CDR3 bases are TGCAGCGGCCAGGCGGGGGGCCCGGGAAATGAGCAGTTCTTC. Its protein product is CSGQAGGPGNEQFF.

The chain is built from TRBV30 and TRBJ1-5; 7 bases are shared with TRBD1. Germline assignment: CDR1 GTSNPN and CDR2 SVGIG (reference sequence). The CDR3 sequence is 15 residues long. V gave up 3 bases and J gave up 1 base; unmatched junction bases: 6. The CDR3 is CAWSAGQLSNQPQHF. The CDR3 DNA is TGTGCCTGGAGCGCGGGACAGTTGAGCAATCAGCCCCAGCATTTT. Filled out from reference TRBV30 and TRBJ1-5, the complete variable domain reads SQTIHQWPATLVQPVGSPLSLECTVEGTSNPNLYWYRQAAGRGLQLLFYSVGIGQISSEVPQNLSASRPQDRQFILSSKKLLLSDSGFYLCAWSAGQLSNQPQHFGDGTRLSIL.

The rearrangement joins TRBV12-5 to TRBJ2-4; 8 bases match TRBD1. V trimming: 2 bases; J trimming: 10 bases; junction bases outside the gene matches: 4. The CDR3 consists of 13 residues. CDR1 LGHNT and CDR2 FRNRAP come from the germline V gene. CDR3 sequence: CASGLTQGAIQYF. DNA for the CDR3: TGTGCTAGTGGTTTGACGCAGGGGGCGATTCAGTACTTC. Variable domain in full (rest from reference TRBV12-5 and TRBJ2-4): DARVTQTPRHKVTEMGQEVTMRCQPILGHNTVFWYRQTMMQGLELLAYFRNRAPLDDSGMPKDRFSAEMPDATLATLKIQPSEPRDSAVYFCASGLTQGAIQYFGAGTRLSVL.

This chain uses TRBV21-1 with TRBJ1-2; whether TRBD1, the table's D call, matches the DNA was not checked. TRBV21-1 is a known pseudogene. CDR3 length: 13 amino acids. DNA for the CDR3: TGTGCCAGCAGCAGACCGACAGGAAATGGCTACACCTTC. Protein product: CASSRPTGNGYTF.

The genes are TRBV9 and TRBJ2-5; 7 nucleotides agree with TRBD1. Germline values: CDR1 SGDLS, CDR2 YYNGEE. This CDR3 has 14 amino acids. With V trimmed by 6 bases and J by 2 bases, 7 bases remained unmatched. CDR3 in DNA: TGTGCCAGCAATGCGGACAGGTATCAAGAGACCCAGTACTTC. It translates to CASNADRYQETQYF.

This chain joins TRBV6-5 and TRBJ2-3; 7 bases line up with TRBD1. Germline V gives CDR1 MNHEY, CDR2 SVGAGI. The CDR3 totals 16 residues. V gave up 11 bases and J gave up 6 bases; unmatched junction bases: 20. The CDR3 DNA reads TGTGCCCCAGAAATCCACGACAGGGTTGAGGGGGATACGCAGTATTTT. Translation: CAPEIHDRVEGDTQYF.

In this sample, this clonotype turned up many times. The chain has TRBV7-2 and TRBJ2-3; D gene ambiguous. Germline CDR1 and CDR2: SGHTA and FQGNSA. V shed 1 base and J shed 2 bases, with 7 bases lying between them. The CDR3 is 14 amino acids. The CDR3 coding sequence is TGTGCCAGCAGCTTAGGCAGGATCACAGATACGCAGTATTTT. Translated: CASSLGRITDTQYF.

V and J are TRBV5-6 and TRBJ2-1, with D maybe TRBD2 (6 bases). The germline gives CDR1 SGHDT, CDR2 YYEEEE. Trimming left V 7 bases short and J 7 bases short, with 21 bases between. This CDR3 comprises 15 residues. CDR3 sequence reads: CASLPRRAYFNEQFF. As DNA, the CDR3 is TGTGCCAGCCTTCCCCGGAGGGCCTACTTTAATGAGCAGTTCTTC.

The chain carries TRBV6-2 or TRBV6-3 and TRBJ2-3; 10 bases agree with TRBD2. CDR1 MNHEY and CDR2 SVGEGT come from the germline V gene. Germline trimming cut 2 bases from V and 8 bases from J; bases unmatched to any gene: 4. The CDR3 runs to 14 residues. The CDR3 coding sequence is TGTGCCAGCAGTTACAGCGGGAGGGGAGGTACGCAGTATTTT. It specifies CASSYSGRGGTQYF.

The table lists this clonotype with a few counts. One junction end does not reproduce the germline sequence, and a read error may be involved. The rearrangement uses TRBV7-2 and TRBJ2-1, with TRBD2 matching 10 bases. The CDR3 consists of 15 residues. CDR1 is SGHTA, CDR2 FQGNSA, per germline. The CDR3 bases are TGTGCCAGCACCTTACTAGCGGGGACCTACAATGAGCAGTTCTTC. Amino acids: CASTLLAGTYNEQFF.

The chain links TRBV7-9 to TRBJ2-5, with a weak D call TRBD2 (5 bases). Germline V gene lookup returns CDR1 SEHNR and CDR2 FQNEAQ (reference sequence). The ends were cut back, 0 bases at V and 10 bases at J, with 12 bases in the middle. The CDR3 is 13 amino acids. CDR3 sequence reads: CASSLAIREGQYF. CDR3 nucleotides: TGTGCCAGCAGCTTAGCCATAAGAGAGGGCCAGTACTTC.

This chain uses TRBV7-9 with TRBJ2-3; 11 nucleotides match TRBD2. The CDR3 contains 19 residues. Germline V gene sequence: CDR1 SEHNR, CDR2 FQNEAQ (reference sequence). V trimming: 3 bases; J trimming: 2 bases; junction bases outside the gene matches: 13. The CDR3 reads CASSLVWTSGLQSTDTQYF. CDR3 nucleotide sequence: TGTGCCAGCAGCTTGGTCTGGACTAGCGGGTTACAATCCACAGATACGCAGTATTTT.

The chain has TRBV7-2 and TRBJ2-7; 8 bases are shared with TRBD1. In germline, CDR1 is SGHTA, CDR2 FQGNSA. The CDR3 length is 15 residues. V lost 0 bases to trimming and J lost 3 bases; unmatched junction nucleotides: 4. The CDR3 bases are TGTGCCAGCAGCTTAGCGCAGGGGGCCCTCTACGAGCAGTACTTC. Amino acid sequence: CASSLAQGALYEQYF. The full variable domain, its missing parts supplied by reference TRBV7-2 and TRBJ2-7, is GAGVSQSPSNKVTEKGKDVELRCDPISGHTALYWYRQSLGQGLEFLIYFQGNSAPDKSGLPSDRFSAERTGGSVSTLTIQRTQQEDSAVYLCASSLAQGALYEQYFGPGTRLTVT.

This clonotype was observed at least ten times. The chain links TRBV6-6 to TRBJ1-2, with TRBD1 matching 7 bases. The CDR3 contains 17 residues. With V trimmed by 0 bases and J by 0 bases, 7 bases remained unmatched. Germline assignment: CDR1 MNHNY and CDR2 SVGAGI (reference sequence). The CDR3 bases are TGTGCCAGCAGTTACTCTAGGGGGCGAATGACTAACTATGGCTACACCTTC. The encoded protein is CASSYSRGRMTNYGYTF.

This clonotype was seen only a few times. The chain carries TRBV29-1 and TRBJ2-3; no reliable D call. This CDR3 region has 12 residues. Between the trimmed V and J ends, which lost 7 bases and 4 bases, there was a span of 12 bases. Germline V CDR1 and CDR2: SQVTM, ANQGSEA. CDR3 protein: CSGALGADTQYF. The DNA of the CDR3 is TGCAGCGGCGCCTTGGGCGCAGATACGCAGTATTTT.

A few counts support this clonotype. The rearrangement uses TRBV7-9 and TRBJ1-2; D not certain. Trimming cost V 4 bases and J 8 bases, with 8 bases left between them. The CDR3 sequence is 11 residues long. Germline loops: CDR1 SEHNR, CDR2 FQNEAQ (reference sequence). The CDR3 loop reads CASSYAWGYTF. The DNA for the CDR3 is TGTGCCAGCAGCTACGCCTGGGGCTACACCTTC.

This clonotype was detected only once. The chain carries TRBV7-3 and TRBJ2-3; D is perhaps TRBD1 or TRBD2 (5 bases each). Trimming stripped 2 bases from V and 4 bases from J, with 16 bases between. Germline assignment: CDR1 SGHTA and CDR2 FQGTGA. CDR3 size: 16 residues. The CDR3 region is CASSLGAASRADTQYF. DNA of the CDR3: TGTGCCAGCAGCTTAGGGGCGGCTAGCCGGGCAGATACGCAGTATTTT.

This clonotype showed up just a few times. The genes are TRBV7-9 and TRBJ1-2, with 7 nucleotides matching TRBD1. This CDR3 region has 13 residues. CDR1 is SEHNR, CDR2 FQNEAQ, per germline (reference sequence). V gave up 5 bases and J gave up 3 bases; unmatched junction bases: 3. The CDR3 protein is CASSDQGDYGYTF. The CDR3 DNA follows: TGTGCCAGCAGCGACCAGGGGGACTATGGCTACACCTTC.

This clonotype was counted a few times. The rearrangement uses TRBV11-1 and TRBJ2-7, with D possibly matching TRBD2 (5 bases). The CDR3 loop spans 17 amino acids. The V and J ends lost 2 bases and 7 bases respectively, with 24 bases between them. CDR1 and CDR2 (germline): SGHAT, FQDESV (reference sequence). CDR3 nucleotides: TGTGCCAGCAGCTTAAACACTGGGAGCCTAGCAGTGGGTGAGCAGTACTTC. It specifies CASSLNTGSLAVGEQYF.

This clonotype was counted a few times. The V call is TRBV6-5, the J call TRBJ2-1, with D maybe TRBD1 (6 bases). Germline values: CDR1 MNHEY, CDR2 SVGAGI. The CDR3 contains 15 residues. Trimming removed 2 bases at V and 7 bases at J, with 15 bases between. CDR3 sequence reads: CASSYGTGMGNEQFF. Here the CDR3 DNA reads TGTGCCAGCAGTTACGGAACAGGGATGGGGAATGAGCAGTTCTTC.